This TCR beta chain comes out of a study of shared clonotypes between healthy human individuals (dated by TCRdb to 2020 to 2022). Some background on the complete study: A few men and two women, aged 18 to 49 years, made up the cohort. To increase sequencing depth and limit assay-specific biases, different laboratories used diverse techniques to prepare libraries and sequence TCR repertoires. Between about 0.9 and 10 billion PBMCs per donor were obtained by leukapheresis. Blood TCR repertoires of five healthy adults were deeply sequenced to estimate repertoire size and the extent of clonotype sharing between individuals. Per donor, three plates each were used for CD4 naive and CD4 memory, two for CD8 naive, and one for CD8 memory. Findings and caveats that apply to the study as a whole: Across several donors, approximately 5% of naive CD4, roughly 3.5% of naive CD8, approximately 2.5% of memory CD4, and over 0.35% of memory CD8 clonotypes were shared. Sampling was restricted to blood, and TCR repertoires in tissues likely differ from the TCR repertoires found in blood. Even with the large sequencing depth, rarefaction of the sorted-subset datasets indicated that sequencing was incomplete. Based on pairwise subsampling, the degree of clonotype sharing among donors was expected to be affected by sequencing depth. Naive subsets generally had larger estimated clonotype richness than memory subsets did. Because the study included a small number of donors, the genetic and exposure-history diversity represented was limited. Compared with non-shared clonotypes, clonotypes shared by all four sorted-subset donors had higher generation probabilities.

A note on this clone: No cognate antigen has been identified for it. Base qualities are not recorded, but no much larger clone differs from it by a single base. Different DNA sequences within this sample yield the same CDR3.

V is trimmed back by 4 bases and J by 0 bases, and the junction contains 6 bases that no gene match accounts for. CDR1 and CDR2 are drawn from the germline V gene (reference sequence): SGHNT, YYREEE. The CDR3 holds 16 amino acids from the cysteine to the phenylalanine. The DNA shown is the 48-base CDR3, in frame from base 1. TCR CDR3 regions were amplified from genomic DNA by multiplex PCR using the deep immunoSEQ assay. Genomic DNA extracted from each cell subset was distributed evenly over all wells of several immunoSEQ 96-well plates, and each plate served as one replicate. Each replicate PCR for sorted subsets received about 200 ng genomic DNA, equal to around 32,000 T cell genomes. Purified libraries were measured with a Qubit 3.0 fluorometer, size-checked on a Bioanalyzer 2100, and measured again with the KAPA Library Quantification kit. A separate single-read 150-cycle Illumina NextSeq 550 flow cell was used to sequence each immunoSEQ 96-well plate. The study's processing was this. The immunoSEQ output contained only junctional sequences without quality scores, so filtering could not match that applied to full-length reads. To assign V/J genes and CDR3, sequences were annotated using PyIR, a Python wrapper for IgBLAST v1.9, with IMGT germline references. Reads with weak V/J assignments (E-value above 1e-6), missing CDR3, stop codons, out-of-frame junctions, or ambiguous translated residues were removed. V3J clonotypes were defined as sequences sharing an identical inferred V gene, J gene, and CDR3 amino acid sequence. To compute the percentage overlap between repertoires, the number of shared unique clonotypes was divided by the size of the smaller repertoire. RTK rarefaction, the Chao1 estimator, and Recon v2.1 estimates of unobserved clonotypes were used to assess repertoire richness. For all TCRbeta clonotypes obtained by the gDNA method from a few donors, generation probabilities were computed with OLGA. This immuneACCESS table, as held by TCRdb, lists in-frame sequences with V and J called but not all clones. Of the missing ones, under half trace to an unresolved V gene in checked studies; the others have no known cause. V, J and clone size are taken as reported in that table, and D and trimming were inferred from the DNA itself. Here the sample has roughly 2.6 million clones; around 94% occur a single time. Clones ranked in the top ten supply 0.13% to 0.15% of the sample.

The donors were healthy, HIV-negative adults with no recently reported acute infections or vaccinations. Every donor was a Caucasian adult living in Nashville, Tennessee, USA. CD4+ T cells were enriched by magnetic negative selection; naive cells were then positively selected on CD45RA, and the negative fraction formed the memory subset. Blood was obtained by leukapheresis, after which PBMCs were separated by Ficoll-Histopaque density gradient centrifugation and cryopreserved in liquid nitrogen vapor phase. Analytical flow cytometry was used to check the purity and quantity of every magnetically sorted T cell population. Genomic DNA was isolated from every sorted fraction and measured by UV absorbance on a Nanodrop 2000c.

Sequenced material: naive CD4+ T cells sorted from blood. In the paper's terms, the cell subset or site label means: CD45RA+ positively selected. Recombination joined TRBV5-4 with TRBJ2-1, with TRBD2 matching 8 junction bases. The receptor was derived from a man aged 18 to 30 in good health. The CDR3 corresponds to CASSPGTSGSYNEQFF. Here is the DNA: TGTGCCAGCAGCCCCGGGACTAGTGGCTCCTACAATGAGCAGTTCTTC.